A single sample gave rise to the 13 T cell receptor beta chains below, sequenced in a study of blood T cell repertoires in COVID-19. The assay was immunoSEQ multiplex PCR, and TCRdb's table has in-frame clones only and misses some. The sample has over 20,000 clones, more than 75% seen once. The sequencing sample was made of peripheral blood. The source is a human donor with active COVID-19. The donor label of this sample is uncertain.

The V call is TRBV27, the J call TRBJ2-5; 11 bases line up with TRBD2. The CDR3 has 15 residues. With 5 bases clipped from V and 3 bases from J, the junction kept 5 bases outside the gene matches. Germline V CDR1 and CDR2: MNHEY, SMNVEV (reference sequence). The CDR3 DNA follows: TGTGCCAGCAGTCCCGGGGGACTAGCGGAAGAGACCCAGTACTTC. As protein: CASSPGGLAEETQYF.

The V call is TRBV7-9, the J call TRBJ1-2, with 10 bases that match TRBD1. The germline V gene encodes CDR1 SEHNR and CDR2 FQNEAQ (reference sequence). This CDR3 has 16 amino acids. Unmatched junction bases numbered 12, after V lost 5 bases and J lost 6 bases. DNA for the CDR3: TGTGCCAGCAGCCACGGGACAGGGGCCTGGATAGATGGCTACACCTTC. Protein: CASSHGTGAWIDGYTF.

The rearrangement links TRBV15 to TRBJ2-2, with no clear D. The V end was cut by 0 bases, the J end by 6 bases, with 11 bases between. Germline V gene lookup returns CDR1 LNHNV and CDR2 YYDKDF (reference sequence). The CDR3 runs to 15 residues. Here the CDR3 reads CATSRDKFRAGELFF. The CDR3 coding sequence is TGTGCCACCAGCAGAGATAAATTCCGGGCCGGGGAGCTGTTTTTT.

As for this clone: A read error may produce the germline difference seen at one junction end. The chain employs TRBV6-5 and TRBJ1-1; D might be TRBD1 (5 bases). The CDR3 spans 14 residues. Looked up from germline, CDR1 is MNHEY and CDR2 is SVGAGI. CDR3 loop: CASSDSGRRTEAFF. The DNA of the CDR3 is TGTGCCAGCAGTGACTCAGGGAGACGGACTGAAGCTTTCTTT.

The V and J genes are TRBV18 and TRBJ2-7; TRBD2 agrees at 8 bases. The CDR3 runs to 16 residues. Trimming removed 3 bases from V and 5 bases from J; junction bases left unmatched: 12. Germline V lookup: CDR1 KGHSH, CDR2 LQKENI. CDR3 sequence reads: CASSPSRLAGSHEQYF. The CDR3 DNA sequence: TGTGCCAGCTCACCCTCAAGGCTAGCGGGTTCCCACGAGCAGTACTTC.

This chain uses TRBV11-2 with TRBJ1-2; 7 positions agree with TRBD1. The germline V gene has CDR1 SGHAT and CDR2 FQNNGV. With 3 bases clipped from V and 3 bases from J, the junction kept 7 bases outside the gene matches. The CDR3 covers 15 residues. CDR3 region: CASSFQRQGYYGYTF. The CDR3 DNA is TGTGCCAGCAGCTTCCAGCGACAGGGATACTATGGCTACACCTTC.

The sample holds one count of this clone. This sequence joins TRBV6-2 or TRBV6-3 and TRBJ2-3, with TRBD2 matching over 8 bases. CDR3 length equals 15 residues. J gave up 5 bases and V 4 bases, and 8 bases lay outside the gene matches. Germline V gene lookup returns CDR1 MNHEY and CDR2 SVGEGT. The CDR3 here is CASSSRTSHGDTQYF. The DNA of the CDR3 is TGTGCCAGCAGTTCGCGGACTAGCCATGGAGATACGCAGTATTTT.

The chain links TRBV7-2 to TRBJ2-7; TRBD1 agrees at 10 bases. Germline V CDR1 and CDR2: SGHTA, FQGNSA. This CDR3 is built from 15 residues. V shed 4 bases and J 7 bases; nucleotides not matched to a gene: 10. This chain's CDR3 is CASSWTGTGAREQYF. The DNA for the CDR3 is TGTGCCAGCAGCTGGACCGGGACAGGGGCCCGAGAGCAGTACTTC.

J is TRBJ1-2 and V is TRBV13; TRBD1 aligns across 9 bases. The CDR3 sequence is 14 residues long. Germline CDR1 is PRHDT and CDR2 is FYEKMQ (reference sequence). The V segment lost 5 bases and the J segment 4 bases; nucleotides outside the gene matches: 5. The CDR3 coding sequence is TGTGCCAGCAGCCTGGGACAGGGAGGCTATGGCTACACCTTC. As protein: CASSLGQGGYGYTF.

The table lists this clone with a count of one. The CDR3 reads CASSLSAGATGTQYF. In DNA form, the CDR3 reads TGTGCCAGCAGCTTATCCGCAGGGGCGACCGGGACCCAGTACTTC. The V call is TRBV5-6, the J call TRBJ2-5; a possible D gene is TRBD1 (6 bases). The ends were cut back, 2 bases at V and 7 bases at J, with 18 bases in the middle. Per the germline V gene, CDR1 is SGHDT and CDR2 is YYEEEE. The CDR3 loop spans 15 amino acids.

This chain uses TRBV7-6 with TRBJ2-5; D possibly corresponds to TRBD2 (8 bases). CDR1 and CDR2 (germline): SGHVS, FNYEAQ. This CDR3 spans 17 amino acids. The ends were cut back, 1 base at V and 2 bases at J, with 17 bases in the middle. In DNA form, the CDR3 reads TGTGCCAGCAGCTTAGACCCTCGGGAGGGGGCACAAGAGACCCAGTACTTC. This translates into CASSLDPREGAQETQYF.

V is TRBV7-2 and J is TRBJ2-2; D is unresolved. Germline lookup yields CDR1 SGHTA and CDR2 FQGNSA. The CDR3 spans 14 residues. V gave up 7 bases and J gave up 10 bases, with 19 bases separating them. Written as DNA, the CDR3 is TGTGCCAGCACCCTAGAAATTCGGAACCTGGAGCTGTTTTTT. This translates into CASTLEIRNLELFF.

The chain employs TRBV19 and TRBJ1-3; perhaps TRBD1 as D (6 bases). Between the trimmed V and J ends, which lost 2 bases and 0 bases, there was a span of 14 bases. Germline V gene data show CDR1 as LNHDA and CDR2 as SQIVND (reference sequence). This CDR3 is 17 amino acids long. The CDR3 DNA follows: TGTGCCAGTAGTATAACCAGGGGCACCAGCTCTGGAAACACCATATATTTT. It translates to CASSITRGTSSGNTIYF.